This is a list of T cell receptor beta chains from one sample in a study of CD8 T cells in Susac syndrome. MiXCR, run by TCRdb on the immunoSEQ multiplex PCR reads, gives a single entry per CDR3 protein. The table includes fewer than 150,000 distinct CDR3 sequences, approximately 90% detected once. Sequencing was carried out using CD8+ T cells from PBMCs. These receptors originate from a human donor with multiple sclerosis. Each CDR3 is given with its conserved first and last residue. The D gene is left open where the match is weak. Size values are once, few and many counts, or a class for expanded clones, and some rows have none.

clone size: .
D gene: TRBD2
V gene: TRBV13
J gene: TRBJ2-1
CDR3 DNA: TGTGCCAGCAGCTCCCGACTAGCGGGAGGGTACAATGAGCAGTTCTTC
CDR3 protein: CASSSRLAGGYNEQFF

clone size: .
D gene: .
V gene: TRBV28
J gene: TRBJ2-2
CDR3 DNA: TGTGCCAGCAGTTTAAGGGAATCTCCCACCGGGGAGCTGTTTTTT
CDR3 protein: CASSLRESPTGELFF

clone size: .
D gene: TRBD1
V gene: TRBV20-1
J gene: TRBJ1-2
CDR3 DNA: TGCAGTGCTAGAGATCCCCGGGCTACAGGGGACTATGGCTACACCTTC
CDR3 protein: CSARDPRATGDYGYTF

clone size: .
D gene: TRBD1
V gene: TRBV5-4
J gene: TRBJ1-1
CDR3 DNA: TGTGCCAGCAGCGGACAGGGGAACACTGAAGCTTTCTTT
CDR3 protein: CASSGQGNTEAFF

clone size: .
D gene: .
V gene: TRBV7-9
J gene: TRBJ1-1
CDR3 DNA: TGTGCCAGCAGCTTTGGGGGGCACACTGAAGCTTTCTTT
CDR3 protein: CASSFGGHTEAFF

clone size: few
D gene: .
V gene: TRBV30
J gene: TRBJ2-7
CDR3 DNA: TGTGCCTGGAGCTTCTCTGAGGACCACGAGCAGTACTTC
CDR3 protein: CAWSFSEDHEQYF

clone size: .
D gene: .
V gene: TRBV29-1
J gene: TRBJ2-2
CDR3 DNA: TGCAGCGTTTCTGGGACCTTCGGGGAGCTGTTTTTT
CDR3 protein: CSVSGTFGELFF

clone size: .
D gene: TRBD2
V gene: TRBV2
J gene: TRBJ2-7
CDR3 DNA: TGTGCCAGCGCGGGAGTGTTTCTCGAGCAGTACTTC
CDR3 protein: CASAGVFLEQYF

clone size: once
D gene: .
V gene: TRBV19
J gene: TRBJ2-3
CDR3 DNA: TGTGCCAGTAGTCCACTAGCTTTAGTCCCCACAGATACGCAGTATTTT
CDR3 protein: CASSPLALVPTDTQYF

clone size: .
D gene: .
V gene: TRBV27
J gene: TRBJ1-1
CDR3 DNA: TGTGCCAGCAGTTTTTTTAGAGGGGACACTGAAGCTTTCTTT
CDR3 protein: CASSFFRGDTEAFF

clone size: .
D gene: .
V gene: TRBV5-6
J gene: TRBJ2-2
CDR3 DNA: TGTGCCAGCAGCTCTCAGAACACCGGGGAGCTGTTTTTT
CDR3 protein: CASSSQNTGELFF

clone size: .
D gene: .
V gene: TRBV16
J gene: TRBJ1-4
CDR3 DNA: TGTGCCAGCAGCCAAGTAATCTTTAGGACGGCCCGAACTAATGAAAAACTGTTTTTT
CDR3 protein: CASSQVIFRTARTNEKLFF

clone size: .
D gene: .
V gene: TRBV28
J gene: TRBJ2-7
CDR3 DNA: TGTGCCAGCAGTAGATACAGTTCGATCTACGGGCAGTACTTC
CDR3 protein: CASSRYSSIYGQYF

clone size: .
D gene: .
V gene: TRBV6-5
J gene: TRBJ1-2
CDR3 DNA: TGTGCCAGCAGTTACTACACTGGCTATGGCTACACCTTC
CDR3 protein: CASSYYTGYGYTF

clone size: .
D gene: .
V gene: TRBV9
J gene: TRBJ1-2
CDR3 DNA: TGTGCCAGCAACCTTGAGGTTGGGTATGGCTACACCTTC
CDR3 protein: CASNLEVGYGYTF

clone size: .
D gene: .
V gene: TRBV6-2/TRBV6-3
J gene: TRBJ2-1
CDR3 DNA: TGTGCTACGGGAGTTTATAACAATGAGCAGTTCTTC
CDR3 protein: CATGVYNNEQFF

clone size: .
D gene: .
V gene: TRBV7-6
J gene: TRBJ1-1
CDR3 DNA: TGTGCCAGCAGCCCCCCAGGGTGGGCTGAAGCTTTCTTT
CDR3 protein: CASSPPGWAEAFF

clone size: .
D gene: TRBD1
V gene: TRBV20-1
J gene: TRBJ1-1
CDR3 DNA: TGCAGTGCTAGGGACAGGGATCGGTACGTGAACACTGAAGCTTTCTTT
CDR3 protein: CSARDRDRYVNTEAFF

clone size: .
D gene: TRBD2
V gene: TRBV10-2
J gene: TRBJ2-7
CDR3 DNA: TGCGCTAGCGTTTGGACTAGCGGGACCTACGAGCAGTACTTC
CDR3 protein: CASVWTSGTYEQYF

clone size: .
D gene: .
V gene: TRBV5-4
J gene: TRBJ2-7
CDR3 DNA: TGTGCCAGCAGAGGACAAGCCTACGAGCAGTACTTC
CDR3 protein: CASRGQAYEQYF